Below are 18 T cell receptor beta chains sequenced from a single sample in a study of tumor-infiltrating lymphocytes in primary liver carcinoma. Germline DNA was also extracted, and blood RNA derived from unsorted whole blood. With a constant-region primer, TCR beta cDNA was made from about 0.55 ug of total RNA. It was through three nested multiplex PCR rounds of slightly modified ARM-PCR that TCR beta libraries arose. For 10 cycles apiece, the opening two PCR rounds ran with TRBV1-TRBV30 forward primers and a C-beta reverse primer. TCRdb fed the multiplex PCR reads into MiXCR, producing one record per CDR3 protein. The sample records about 310,000 distinct CDR3 sequences, roughly two thirds being singletons. Sequenced: peripheral blood. These receptors were obtained from a man aged 35-49 years with primary liver carcinoma and hepatitis B virus infection.

Turning to this clonotype: Given a much more abundant clone one base away, this may be a read error. CDR3 residues: CASSQVSPYNEQFF. CDR3 DNA: TGCGCCAGCAGCCAGGTCAGCCCCTACAATGAGCAGTTCTTC. V is TRBV4-3 and J is TRBJ2-1; no clear D gene. V was trimmed by 3 bases and J by 2 bases, leaving 8 bases between them. From germline, CDR1 is LGHNA and CDR2 YSLEER. The CDR3 covers 14 residues.

With respect to this clonotype: A read error may produce the germline difference seen at one junction end. The gene calls are TRBV4-2 and TRBJ1-1, with 7 bases fitting TRBD1. Germline V CDR1 and CDR2: LGHNA, YNFKEQ. The CDR3 runs 14 residues. CDR3 region: CASSLRQGTTEALF. In DNA, the CDR3 is TGTGCCAGCAGCCTCCGACAGGGCACCACTGAAGCTCTCTTT.

This clonotype was seen ten or more times. CDR3 bases: TGTGCCAGCAGTCCTACAGGGTTCAATCAGCCCCAGCATTTT. The encoded protein is CASSPTGFNQPQHF. The chain uses TRBV6-2 or TRBV6-3 and TRBJ1-5; weak D call: TRBD1 (6 bases). The ends were cut back, 5 bases at V and 3 bases at J, with 11 bases in the middle. The CDR3 totals 14 residues. In germline, CDR1 is MNHEY, CDR2 SVGEGT.

This clonotype appeared many times. The chain combines TRBV12-3 or TRBV12-4 with TRBJ1-2, with a possible D match to TRBD1 (6 bases). The CDR3 is made up of 15 amino acids. V was trimmed by 6 bases and J by 1 base, leaving 15 bases between them. CDR3 region: CASSPGGGFNYGYTF. The CDR3 region has the DNA TGTGCCAGCAGCCCAGGAGGGGGGTTTAACTATGGCTACACCTTC.

There are a few counts of this clonotype. Here the CDR3 reads CAIQAGAVDTQYF. The CDR3 DNA sequence: TGTGCCATCCAAGCGGGAGCGGTAGATACGCAGTATTTT. This chain connects TRBV6-1 to TRBJ2-3; 8 nucleotides line up with TRBD2. Trimming cost V 10 bases and J 5 bases; bases outside gene matches: 8. Germline V gene sequence: CDR1 MNHNS, CDR2 SASEGT. The CDR3 extends over 13 amino acids.

This clonotype was counted ten times or more. J is TRBJ2-3 and V is TRBV29-1; 10 bases are a match to TRBD2. Germline V gene data show CDR1 as SQVTM and CDR2 as ANQGSEA. CDR3 length: 14 amino acids. J lost 3 bases, V lost 6 bases, and 6 bases had no gene match. CDR3: CSVTLAGVTDTQYF. The CDR3, as DNA: TGCAGCGTCACTCTAGCGGGAGTAACAGATACGCAGTATTTT.

Concerning this clonotype: At one end the junction does not follow the germline gene, possibly because of a read error. The V call is TRBV11-1, the J call TRBJ2-1; 7 nucleotides align to TRBD2. Germline CDR1 and CDR2: SGHAT and FQDESV (reference sequence). The CDR3 is 15 residues long. The CDR3 DNA follows: TGTGCCAGTGCCGACTCCGGGACTATGCCCAATGAGCAGTCCTTC. This translates into CASADSGTMPNEQSF. The whole variable domain, remainder taken from reference TRBV11-1 and TRBJ2-1, is EAEVAQSPRYKITEKSQAVAFWCDPISGHATLYWYRQILGQGPELLVQFQDESVVDDSQLPKDRFSAERLKGVDSTLKIQPAELGDSAMYLCASADSGTMPNEQSFGPGTRLTVL.

This chain joins TRBV12-5 and TRBJ2-1, with TRBD1 as a possible D gene (6 bases). The CDR3 has 13 residues. Looked up from germline, CDR1 is LGHNT and CDR2 is FRNRAP. V lost 7 bases and J lost 4, with 11 bases in between. The CDR3, as DNA: TGTGCTAGTGACCCGGACAGTTACAATGAGCAGTTCTTC. Translating gives CASDPDSYNEQFF.

Comments on this clonotype: One end of the junction is discordant with germline, which a read error may explain. Written as DNA, the CDR3 is TGTAGCGTTGAAATGCGGGGGACGGTCGACAATGAACAGTTCTTC. Translated, it gives CSVEMRGTVDNEQFF. The chain carries TRBV29-1 and TRBJ2-1, with 7 bases that match TRBD2. The germline V gene has CDR1 SQVTM and CDR2 ANQGSEA. The CDR3 covers 15 residues.

Remarks on this clonotype: The junction departs from the called germline gene at one end, perhaps through a read error. CDR3 sequence: CASSQDWYGGLLF. The CDR3 DNA is TGCGCCAGCAGCCAAGATTGGTACGGGGGGCTGCTTTTT. This sequence joins TRBV4-3 and TRBJ2-2, with TRBD2 as a possible D gene (7 bases). The germline V gene has CDR1 LGHNA and CDR2 YSLEER. There are 13 residues in the CDR3.

This clonotype was picked up many times. The CDR3 is CASSLGQGMEQYF. Here the CDR3 DNA reads TGTGCCAGCAGCCTAGGACAGGGCATGGAGCAGTACTTC. The chain couples TRBV7-8 to TRBJ2-7, with 8 bases fitting TRBD1. J was trimmed by 7 bases and V by 5 bases; bases with no gene match: 7. The length of the CDR3 is 13 residues. Per the germline V gene, CDR1 is SGHVS and CDR2 is FQNEAQ.

Worth noting for this clonotype: A clone one base away is much larger, so this may be a read error. This rearrangement joins TRBV11-2 to TRBJ2-3, with D possibly TRBD2 on 5 matching bases. Germline V CDR1 and CDR2: SGHAT, FQNNGV. Deletions cut 5 bases from V and 6 bases from J, with 15 bases between. CDR3 length: 14 amino acids. Here the CDR3 reads CASSINRERDTQYF. CDR3 bases: TGTGCCAGCAGCATTAACCGGGAACGGGATACGCAGTATTTT. Looking up the rest from reference TRBV11-2 and TRBJ2-3 gives the full variable domain: EAGVAQSPRYKIIEKRQSVAFWCNPISGHATLYWYQQILGQGPKLLIQFQNNGVVDDSQLPKDRFSAERLKGVDSTLKIQPAKLEDSAVYLCASSINRERDTQYFGPGTRLTVL.

The sample holds many counts of this clonotype. The V gene is TRBV12-3 or TRBV12-4, the J gene TRBJ2-5, with 9 nucleotides matching TRBD1. The CDR3 is 15 amino acids. V was clipped by 7 bases and J by 2 bases; unmatched bases: 8. CDR3 DNA: TGTGCCAGCACCGGGGGACAGGGACCGCAAGAGACCCAGTACTTC. This codes for CASTGGQGPQETQYF.

V is TRBV11-2 and J is TRBJ2-2, with D possibly matching TRBD1 (6 bases). From germline, CDR1 is SGHAT and CDR2 FQNNGV. V lost 7 bases and J lost 0, with 12 bases in between. This CDR3 has 15 amino acids. DNA for the CDR3: TGTGCCAGCACTTCGGGACATCCGAACACCGGGGAGCTGTTTTTT. Translating gives CASTSGHPNTGELFF.

Points on this clonotype: A much larger clone is a single base away; this may be a read error. The gene calls are TRBV29-1 and TRBJ2-1, with D possibly TRBD1 on 6 matching bases. The CDR3 spans 14 residues. CDR1 and CDR2 (germline): SQVTM, ANQGSEA. For the CDR3, the DNA is TGCAGCGTCCAACATACAGGGCTTCACAATGAGCAGCTCTTC. It specifies CSVQHTGLHNEQLF.

Note on this clonotype: As the CDR3 is not closed by the conserved phenylalanine or tryptophan, this likely results from a read error. Because the CDR3's place on the DNA is in doubt, the DNA is left out and the CDR3 is given as listed by TCRdb. The CDR3 spells CDISESGDRERYL. The chain joins TRBV10-3 to TRBJ2-7; the table names TRBD1, a call not compared with the DNA. Germline V lookup: CDR1 ENHRY, CDR2 SYGVKD. The CDR3 is 13 residues long, counting both termini.

As to this clonotype: A read error is possible here, since a much larger clone lies one base away. V gene TRBV6-2 or TRBV6-3 combines with J gene TRBJ2-1, with unresolved D. The germline CDR1 and CDR2 sequences are MNHEY and SVGEGT. The CDR3 loop spans 14 amino acids. With 2 bases removed from V and 9 bases from J, the gap between germline ends came to 14 bases. The CDR3 region has the DNA TGTGCCAGCAGTTACAGGGTGCCCCTCGGTGAGCAGTTCTTC. Amino acids: CASSYRVPLGEQFF.

As to this clonotype: A much larger clone differs by one base, so this may be a read error. The V call is TRBV10-3, the J call TRBJ1-1; D may be TRBD1 (5 bases). V dropped 8 bases and J dropped 4 bases, with 20 bases sitting between them. Per the germline V gene, CDR1 is ENHRY and CDR2 is SYGVKD. There are 15 residues in the CDR3. CDR3 in DNA: TGTGCCATCCGGGGGACCCAGGATGGGGGCACTGAAGCTTTCTTT. Its protein product is CAIRGTQDGGTEAFF.